This entry features one T cell receptor beta chain sequence. The data were taken from a study of cytotoxic CD8 clonotypes in ibrutinib-treated CLL. Turning to the study itself: Recorded responses included 24 partial and 2 complete; following median around 73 months, roughly 15 stayed remitted and roughly 12 progressed.

J was trimmed by 4 bases and V by 5 bases; bases with no gene match: 2. Germline-derived CDR1 and CDR2 are SGHAT and FQNNGV. The CDR3 is 14 residues long. The protocol was immunoSEQ multiplex PCR, while the TCRdb copy is restricted to in-frame clones and leaves out a portion. The table lists over 250,000 clones, more than 70% of them singletons. The sequencing here drew on PBMCs, taken at disease progression, from a patient treated with ibrutinib. The chain combines TRBV11-2 with TRBJ1-4; TRBD1 agrees at 9 bases. This receptor was obtained from a human donor with chronic lymphocytic leukemia. The CDR3 DNA reads TGTGCCAGCAGCGTGACAGGGGGTAATGAAAAACTGTTTTTT. Translation: CASSVTGGNEKLFF.